Shown below are 5 T cell receptor beta chains from a single sample sequenced in a study of shared clonotypes between healthy human individuals. Some clones are missing from TCRdb's copy, which holds only in-frame ones; the method was immunoSEQ multiplex PCR. The table includes roughly 2.2 million clones, about nine tenths detected once. Sequencing input: naive CD4+ T cells from PBMCs. As to subset: CD45RA+ positively selected. Source of these receptors: a man aged 18 to 30 in good health. Some clones in this sample may be carry-over from other donors' samples.

This chain links TRBV13 with TRBJ1-2; tentative D call: TRBD1 (6 bases). Per germline, CDR1 PRHDT and CDR2 FYEKMQ (reference sequence). Trimming cost V 0 bases and J 8 bases, with 13 bases left between them. The CDR3 is made up of 14 amino acids. The CDR3 region has the DNA TGTGCCAGCAGCTTAGGCCCCGGGGGCCTCGGCTACACCTTC. Its translation is CASSLGPGGLGYTF.

The chain has TRBV28 and TRBJ2-3; TRBD1 matches at 8 bases. The length of the CDR3 is 16 residues. The V segment lost 4 bases and the J segment 0 bases; nucleotides outside the gene matches: 6. Germline loops: CDR1 MDHEN, CDR2 SYDVKM. The CDR3 nucleotides read TGTGCCAGCAGTTCAGCCCGGGACAGGAGCACAGATACGCAGTATTTT. This gives the protein CASSSARDRSTDTQYF.

J is TRBJ2-6 and V is TRBV15, with TRBD1 as a possible D gene (5 bases). Germline V gene data show CDR1 as LNHNV and CDR2 as YYDKDF (reference sequence). The CDR3 has 16 residues. V lost 7 bases and J lost 3, with 16 bases in between. CDR3 in amino acids: CATTTGYGLGANVLTF. Here the CDR3 DNA reads TGTGCCACCACAACAGGTTATGGGCTTGGGGCCAACGTCCTGACTTTC.

The genes are TRBV5-1 and TRBJ2-7; maybe TRBD1 (6 bases). The CDR3 is made up of 15 amino acids. The germline V gene has CDR1 SGHRS and CDR2 YFSETQ. Trimming shortened V by 0 bases and J by 3 bases, and 13 bases separated the two germline ends. The CDR3 here is CASSLEPGDLYEQYF. The DNA for the CDR3 is TGCGCCAGCAGCTTGGAGCCAGGGGATCTCTACGAGCAGTACTTC.

CDR3 loop: CAWSPRASGTEQYF. CDR3 nucleotides: TGTGCCTGGAGTCCCCGGGCTAGCGGGACGGAGCAGTACTTC. The chain joins TRBV30 to TRBJ2-7; 9 bases line up with TRBD2. The CDR3 consists of 14 residues. The V gene end was trimmed by 2 bases and the J gene end by 7 bases; junction bases not matched to a gene: 9. Germline V lookup: CDR1 GTSNPN, CDR2 SVGIG (reference sequence).